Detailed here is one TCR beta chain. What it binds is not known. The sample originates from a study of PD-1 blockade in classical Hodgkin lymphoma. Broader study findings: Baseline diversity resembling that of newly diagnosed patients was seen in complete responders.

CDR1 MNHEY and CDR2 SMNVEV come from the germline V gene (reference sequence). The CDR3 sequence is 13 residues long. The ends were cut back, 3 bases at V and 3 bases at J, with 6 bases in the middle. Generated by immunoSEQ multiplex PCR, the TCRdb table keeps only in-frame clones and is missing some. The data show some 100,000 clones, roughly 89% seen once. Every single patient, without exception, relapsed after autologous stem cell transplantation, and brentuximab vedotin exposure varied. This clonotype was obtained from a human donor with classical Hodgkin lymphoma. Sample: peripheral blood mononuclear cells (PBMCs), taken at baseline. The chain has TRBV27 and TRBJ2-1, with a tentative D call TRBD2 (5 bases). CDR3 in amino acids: CASSLGSYNEQFF. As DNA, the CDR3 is TGTGCCAGCAGTTTGGGGAGCTACAATGAGCAGTTCTTC.